One and the same sample provided the 26 T cell receptor beta chains below, sequenced in a study of technical replicates of blood from several donors. TCRdb keeps only in-frame clones here, not all; method: immunoSEQ multiplex PCR. The profile shows 80,000 to 90,000 clones, 94% of them singletons. Sequencing was carried out using T cells isolated from PBMCs. All receptors come from a human donor in good health.

The chain uses TRBV11-3 and TRBJ1-2, with TRBD1 matching 8 bases. The germline CDR1 and CDR2 sequences are SGHNT and YENEEA. The V and J ends lost 5 bases and 0 bases, in that order; junction bases with no gene match: 5. CDR3 size: 15 residues. CDR3 DNA sequence: TGTGCCAGCAGCCCTAGACAGGGGCCTAACTATGGCTACACCTTC. It yields the protein CASSPRQGPNYGYTF.

The chain carries TRBV30 and TRBJ1-4, with TRBD1 matching over 7 bases. V gave up 0 bases and J gave up 4 bases; unmatched junction bases: 5. This CDR3 spans 15 amino acids. CDR1 is GTSNPN and CDR2 is SVGIG in the germline V gene (reference sequence). The CDR3 spells CAWSVVGQDNEKLFF. The CDR3, as DNA: TGTGCCTGGAGTGTAGTCGGACAGGATAATGAAAAACTGTTTTTT. The variable domain in full, completed from reference TRBV30 and TRBJ1-4, reads SQTIHQWPATLVQPVGSPLSLECTVEGTSNPNLYWYRQAAGRGLQLLFYSVGIGQISSEVPQNLSASRPQDRQFILSSKKLLLSDSGFYLCAWSVVGQDNEKLFFGSGTQLSVL.

V and J are TRBV5-8 and TRBJ2-7; D is possibly TRBD2 (5 bases). The germline CDR1 and CDR2 sequences are SGHTS and YDEGEE. This CDR3 spans 12 amino acids. The germline V and J ends were trimmed by 2 bases and 7 bases, with 10 bases remaining between them. The CDR3 loop reads CASSFFSGEQYF. CDR3 DNA: TGTGCCAGCAGCTTCTTTTCGGGAGAGCAGTACTTC.

This clone was recorded only once. The rearrangement joins TRBV4-1 to TRBJ2-7; TRBD2 might be the D (6 bases). The CDR3 contains 17 residues. In germline, CDR1 is MGHRA, CDR2 YSYEKL. V gave up 3 bases and J gave up 0 bases, with 18 bases separating them. CDR3 region: CASSHRGTPDPSYEQYF. The DNA for the CDR3 is TGCGCCAGCAGCCACCGAGGGACTCCGGATCCCTCCTACGAGCAGTACTTC.

The chain joins TRBV7-9 to TRBJ2-7, with D perhaps matching TRBD1 (6 bases). The CDR3 is 14 residues long. Germline-derived CDR1 and CDR2 are SEHNR and FQNEAQ (reference sequence). V shed 6 bases and J shed 6 bases, with 18 bases lying between them. For the CDR3, the DNA is TGTGCCAGCAGTCAAGCACAGGGTAATCGCGAGCAGTACTTC. Encoded protein: CASSQAQGNREQYF.

The rearrangement links TRBV6-5 to TRBJ1-2; 7 bases agree with TRBD1. The CDR3 covers 13 residues. After removal of 6 bases from V and 2 bases from J, the junction contained 3 bases not matched to a gene. In germline, CDR1 is MNHEY, CDR2 SVGAGI. The CDR3 reads CASSLGQNYGYTF. CDR3 in DNA: TGTGCCAGCAGCCTGGGACAGAACTATGGCTACACCTTC.

The V and J genes are TRBV2 and TRBJ2-7; 9 bases match TRBD2. Germline assignment: CDR1 SNHLY and CDR2 FYNNEI. The CDR3 has 18 amino acids. The junction had 18 bases not matched to a gene; V was cut back by 7 bases and J by 2 bases. CDR3 residues: CASTGKREALPWTYEQYF. CDR3 DNA sequence: TGTGCCAGCACCGGAAAGCGGGAGGCCCTACCTTGGACCTACGAGCAGTACTTC.

This chain joins TRBV28 and TRBJ2-5; no definite D call. Trimming removed 2 bases at V and 2 bases at J, with 6 bases between. The CDR3 is 13 amino acids. Germline V lookup: CDR1 MDHEN, CDR2 SYDVKM. CDR3 protein: CASSLVSQETQYF. The CDR3 DNA is TGTGCCAGCAGTTTAGTCAGTCAAGAGACCCAGTACTTC.

V and J are TRBV6-5 and TRBJ2-1, with 7 positions matching TRBD2. The CDR3 loop spans 13 amino acids. The junction had 9 bases not matched to a gene; V was cut back by 6 bases and J by 10 bases. CDR1 and CDR2 from the germline V gene are MNHEY and SVGAGI. The CDR3 coding sequence is TGTGCCAGCAGCCGAGGGCGGGACTACGAGCAGTTCTTC. Protein product: CASSRGRDYEQFF.

The rearrangement links TRBV5-1 to TRBJ2-1; the match to TRBD2 covers 9 bases. The germline CDR1 and CDR2 sequences are SGHRS and YFSETQ. The CDR3 covers 15 residues. The ends lost 4 bases at V and 1 base at J; junction bases unmatched: 3. Here the CDR3 DNA reads TGCGCCAGCAGCGGAACTAGCGGGTCCTACAATGAGCAGTTCTTC. Protein sequence: CASSGTSGSYNEQFF.

The J gene is TRBJ2-7, the V gene TRBV11-2; D is ambiguous. This CDR3 has 12 residues. CDR1 SGHAT and CDR2 FQNNGV come from the germline V gene. V was cut by 7 bases and J by 6 bases, with 13 bases left in between. Here the CDR3 DNA reads TGTGCCAGCATGCGTACTGCTTCCGAGCAGTACTTC. Its translation is CASMRTASEQYF.

This chain connects TRBV25-1 to TRBJ2-5, with 7 bases matching TRBD2. This CDR3 contains 14 residues. V dropped 8 bases and J dropped 3; count of bases not matched to a gene: 9. Germline V gene data show CDR1 as MGHDK and CDR2 as SYGVNS. This chain's CDR3 is CASGRREGKETQYF. CDR3 DNA sequence: TGTGCCAGCGGGCGAAGGGAGGGGAAAGAGACCCAGTACTTC.

The V call is TRBV11-3, the J call TRBJ2-7; TRBD2 agrees at 8 bases. The CDR3 contains 15 residues. V trimming: 5 bases; J trimming: 2 bases; junction bases outside the gene matches: 8. The germline gives CDR1 SGHNT, CDR2 YENEEA. In DNA, the CDR3 is TGTGCCAGCAGCCCGAACTCGGGACTAGCCTACGAGCAGTACTTC. It yields the protein CASSPNSGLAYEQYF.

The genes are TRBV2 and TRBJ1-1; D possibly corresponds to TRBD1 (5 bases). CDR1 and CDR2 (germline): SNHLY, FYNNEI. The ends were cut back, 6 bases at V and 6 bases at J, with 8 bases in the middle. CDR3 length: 11 residues. DNA for the CDR3: TGTGCCAGCAGAGGAGGGGCTGAAGCTTTCTTT. Translated: CASRGGAEAFF. Full variable domain (outside the CDR3, taken from reference TRBV2 and TRBJ1-1): EPEVTQTPSHQVTQMGQEVILRCVPISNHLYFYWYRQILGQKVEFLVSFYNNEISEKSEIFDDQFSVERPDGSNFTLKIRSTKLEDSAMYFCASRGGAEAFFGQGTRLTVV.

The chain has TRBV7-8 and TRBJ2-2, with TRBD1 identical over 9 bases. Germline-derived CDR1 and CDR2 are SGHVS and FQNEAQ. The CDR3 runs to 14 residues. Trimming removed 5 bases from V and 8 bases from J; junction bases left unmatched: 6. The DNA for the CDR3 is TGTGCCAGCAGCCTAGGGACAGGGTGGGGGGAGCTGTTTTTT. It specifies CASSLGTGWGELFF.

This sequence joins TRBV19 and TRBJ2-7; TRBD2 agrees at 7 bases. V dropped 4 bases and J dropped 4; count of bases not matched to a gene: 4. Germline lookup yields CDR1 LNHDA and CDR2 SQIVND (reference sequence). This CDR3 contains 13 residues. CDR3 in DNA: TGTGCCAGTAGTACGAGCGGGGCTTACGAGCAGTACTTC. It specifies CASSTSGAYEQYF.

The sample holds one count of this clone. The genes are TRBV11-2 and TRBJ1-1; TRBD1 is a possible D gene (5 bases). The CDR3 sequence is 15 residues long. Germline V gives CDR1 SGHAT, CDR2 FQNNGV. Trimming pared 5 bases from V and 5 bases from J, leaving 18 bases between. The DNA of the CDR3 is TGTGCCAGCAGCCCGCGGCCAGGGCGAAGAACTGAAGCTTTCTTT. It yields the protein CASSPRPGRRTEAFF.

This rearrangement joins TRBV30 to TRBJ1-1; 9 nucleotides match TRBD1. Per the germline V gene, CDR1 is GTSNPN and CDR2 is SVGIG (reference sequence). V was pared by 3 bases and J by 8 bases, with 16 bases of the junction left unmatched. This CDR3 is built from 16 residues. DNA for the CDR3: TGTGCCTGGAGCGTCGCCCTAATATCGACAGGGGGGGAAGCTTTCTTT. Encoded protein: CAWSVALISTGGEAFF.

The chain is built from TRBV10-1 and TRBJ2-1; 7 positions match TRBD1. Germline V gives CDR1 WNHNN, CDR2 SYGVQD (reference sequence). V was clipped by 5 bases and J by 5 bases; unmatched bases: 6. CDR3 length equals 14 residues. The DNA for the CDR3 is TGCGCCAGCAGTCCCGGGACAGATAACAATGAGCAGTTCTTC. Protein product: CASSPGTDNNEQFF.

This sequence joins TRBV6-1 and TRBJ2-7; tentatively, D is TRBD1 (6 bases). This CDR3 has 16 amino acids. Trimming stripped 2 bases from V and 7 bases from J, with 21 bases between. Germline CDR1 reads MNHNS; CDR2 reads SASEGT. The CDR3: CASSEQFGQTAREQYF. In DNA, the CDR3 is TGTGCCAGCAGTGAACAGTTCGGACAGACCGCGCGTGAGCAGTACTTC.

The V gene is TRBV28, the J gene TRBJ2-7, with D uncertain. CDR3 size: 12 residues. Germline CDR1 is MDHEN and CDR2 is SYDVKM. Trimming stripped 6 bases from V and 4 bases from J, with 10 bases between. Written as DNA, the CDR3 is TGTGCCAGCAGGCGCGATAATTACGAGCAGTACTTC. It yields the protein CASRRDNYEQYF. Supplemented by reference TRBV28 and TRBJ2-7, the full variable domain reads DVKVTQSSRYLVKRTGEKVFLECVQDMDHENMFWYRQDPGLGLRLIYFSYDVKMKEKGDIPEGYSVSREKKERFSLILESASTNQTSMYLCASRRDNYEQYFGPGTRLTVT.

V and J are TRBV4-1 and TRBJ2-2; tentatively, D is TRBD2 (5 bases). The germline V and J ends were trimmed by 4 bases and 1 base, with 10 bases remaining between them. From germline, CDR1 is MGHRA and CDR2 YSYEKL. The CDR3 has 15 amino acids. The CDR3 is CASSPAGRNTGELFF. The CDR3 nucleotides read TGCGCCAGCAGCCCGGCGGGTCGGAACACCGGGGAGCTGTTTTTT.

The chain carries TRBV6-5 and TRBJ2-5; D gene ambiguous. V gave up 6 bases and J gave up 4 bases, with 6 bases separating them. Germline V gene sequence: CDR1 MNHEY, CDR2 SVGAGI. The CDR3 length is 11 residues. The CDR3 protein is CASRFGETQYF. The CDR3 coding sequence is TGTGCCAGCAGATTCGGAGAGACCCAGTACTTC.

The chain carries TRBV5-1 and TRBJ2-3; maybe TRBD2 (6 bases). CDR3 length: 15 amino acids. The V gene lost 3 bases and the J gene lost 2 bases, with 13 bases spanning the gap. Germline CDR1 is SGHRS and CDR2 is YFSETQ. The CDR3 here is CASSSGILATDTQYF. CDR3 nucleotide sequence: TGCGCCAGCAGCTCCGGAATACTAGCCACAGATACGCAGTATTTT. Full variable domain (remainder filled in from reference TRBV5-1 and TRBJ2-3): KAGVTQTPRYLIKTRGQQVTLSCSPISGHRSVSWYQQTPGQGLQFLFEYFSETQRNKGNFPGRFSGRQFSNSRSEMNVSTLELGDSALYLCASSSGILATDTQYFGPGTRLTVL.

Here the CDR3 DNA reads TGTGCCAGCAGCTTAGTTCCGATTAAGGGGAACTATGGCTACACCTTC. Its protein is CASSLVPIKGNYGYTF. This chain uses TRBV11-2 with TRBJ1-2, with a tentative D call TRBD1 (5 bases). The CDR3 extends over 16 amino acids. Germline assignment: CDR1 SGHAT and CDR2 FQNNGV. V was shortened by 1 base and J by 2 bases, with 14 bases between the two germline ends.

The V call is TRBV5-5, the J call TRBJ1-1, with D perhaps matching TRBD1 (5 bases). Trimming removed 2 bases from V and 4 bases from J, with 15 bases in between. This CDR3 has 15 amino acids. Per the germline V gene, CDR1 is SGHKS and CDR2 is YYEKEE (reference sequence). CDR3 sequence reads: CASSLVGGAATEAFF. CDR3 nucleotide sequence: TGTGCCAGCAGCTTAGTGGGGGGAGCGGCCACTGAAGCTTTCTTT.